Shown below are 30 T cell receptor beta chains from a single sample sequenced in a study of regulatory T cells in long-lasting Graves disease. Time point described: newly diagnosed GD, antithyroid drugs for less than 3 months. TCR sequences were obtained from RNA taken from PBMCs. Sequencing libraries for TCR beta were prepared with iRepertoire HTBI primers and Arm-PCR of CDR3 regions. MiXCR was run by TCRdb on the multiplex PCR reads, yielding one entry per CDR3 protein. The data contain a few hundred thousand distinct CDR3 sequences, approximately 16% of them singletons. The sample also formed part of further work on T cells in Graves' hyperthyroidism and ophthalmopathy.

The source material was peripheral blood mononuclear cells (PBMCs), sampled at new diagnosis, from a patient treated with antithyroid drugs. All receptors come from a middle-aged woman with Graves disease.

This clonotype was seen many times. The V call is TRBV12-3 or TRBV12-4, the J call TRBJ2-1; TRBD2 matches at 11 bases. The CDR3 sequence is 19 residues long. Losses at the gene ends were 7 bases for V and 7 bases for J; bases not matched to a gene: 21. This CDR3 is CASKATTFLAGGPSNEQFF. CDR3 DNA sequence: TGTGCCAGCAAAGCAACGACCTTTTTAGCGGGAGGGCCGAGTAATGAGCAGTTCTTC.

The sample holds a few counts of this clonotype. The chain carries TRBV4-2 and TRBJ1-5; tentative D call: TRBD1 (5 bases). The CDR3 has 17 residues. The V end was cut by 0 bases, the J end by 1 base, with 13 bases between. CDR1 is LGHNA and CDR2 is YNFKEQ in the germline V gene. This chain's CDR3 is CASSQEGAVDSNQPQHF. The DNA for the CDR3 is TGTGCCAGCAGCCAAGAAGGGGCAGTGGACAGCAATCAGCCCCAGCATTTT.

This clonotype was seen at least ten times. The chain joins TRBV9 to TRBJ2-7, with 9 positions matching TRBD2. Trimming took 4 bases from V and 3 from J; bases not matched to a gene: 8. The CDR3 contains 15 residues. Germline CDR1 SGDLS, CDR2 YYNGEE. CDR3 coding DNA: TGTGCCAGCAGCATCTCGGGGACTAGCTACTACGAGCAGTACTTC. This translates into CASSISGTSYYEQYF.

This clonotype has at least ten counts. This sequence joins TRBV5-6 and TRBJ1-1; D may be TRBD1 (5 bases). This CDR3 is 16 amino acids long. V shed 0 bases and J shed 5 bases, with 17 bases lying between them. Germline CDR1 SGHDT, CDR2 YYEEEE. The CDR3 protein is CASSLGMGGKFTEAFF. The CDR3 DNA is TGTGCCAGCAGCTTGGGGATGGGGGGAAAATTTACTGAAGCTTTCTTT.

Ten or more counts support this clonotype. CDR3 bases: TGTGCCAGCAGCTTTGCTAGGGGGACCCAGTACTTC. Its translation is CASSFARGTQYF. V and J are TRBV11-3 and TRBJ2-5, with D maybe TRBD1 (5 bases). Germline loops: CDR1 SGHNT, CDR2 YENEEA. V lost 3 bases, J lost 7 bases, and 9 bases lay in between. The CDR3 runs 12 residues.

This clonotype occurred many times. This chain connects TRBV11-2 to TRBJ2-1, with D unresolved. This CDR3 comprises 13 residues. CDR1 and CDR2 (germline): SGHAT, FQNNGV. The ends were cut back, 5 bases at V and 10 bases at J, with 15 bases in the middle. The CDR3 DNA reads TGTGCCAGCAGCAAGGGCCAAGACTTCGAGCAGTTCTTC. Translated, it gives CASSKGQDFEQFF.

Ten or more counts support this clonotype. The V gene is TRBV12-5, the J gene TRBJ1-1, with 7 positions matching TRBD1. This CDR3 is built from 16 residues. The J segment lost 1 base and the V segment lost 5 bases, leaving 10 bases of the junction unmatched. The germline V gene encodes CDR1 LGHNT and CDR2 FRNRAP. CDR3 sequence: CASGPGPNRGNTEAFF. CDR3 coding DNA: TGTGCTAGTGGTCCTGGCCCGAACAGGGGGAACACTGAAGCTTTCTTT.

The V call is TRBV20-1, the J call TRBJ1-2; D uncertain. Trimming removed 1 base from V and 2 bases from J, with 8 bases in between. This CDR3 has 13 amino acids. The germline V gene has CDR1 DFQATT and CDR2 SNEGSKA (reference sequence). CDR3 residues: CSARVLENYGYTF. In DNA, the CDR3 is TGCAGTGCTAGAGTCTTGGAAAACTATGGCTACACCTTC.

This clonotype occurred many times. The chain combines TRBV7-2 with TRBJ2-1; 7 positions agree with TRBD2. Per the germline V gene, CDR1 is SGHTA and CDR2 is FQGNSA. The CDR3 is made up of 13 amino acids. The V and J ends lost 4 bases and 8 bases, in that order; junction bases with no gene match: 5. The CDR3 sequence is CASSWGGSDEQFF. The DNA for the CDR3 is TGTGCCAGCAGCTGGGGCGGGAGCGATGAGCAGTTCTTC.

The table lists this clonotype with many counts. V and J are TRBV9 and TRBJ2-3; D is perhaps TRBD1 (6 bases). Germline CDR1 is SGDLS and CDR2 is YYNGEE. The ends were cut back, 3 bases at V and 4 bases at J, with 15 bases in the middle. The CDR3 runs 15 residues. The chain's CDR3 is CASSATQGIADTQYF. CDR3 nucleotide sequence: TGTGCCAGCAGCGCGACACAGGGTATTGCAGATACGCAGTATTTT.

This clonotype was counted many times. CDR3 amino acids: CASSFKTQTDSNQPQHF. The CDR3 DNA reads TGTGCCAGCAGTTTTAAAACACAGACGGATAGCAATCAGCCCCAGCATTTT. The rearrangement links TRBV12-3 or TRBV12-4 to TRBJ1-5; D not resolved. The CDR3 runs to 17 residues. V lost 3 bases and J lost 0, with 15 bases in between.

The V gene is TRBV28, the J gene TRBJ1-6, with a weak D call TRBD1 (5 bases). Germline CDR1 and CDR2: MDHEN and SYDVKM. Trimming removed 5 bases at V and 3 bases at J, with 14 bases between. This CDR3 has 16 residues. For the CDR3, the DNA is TGTGCCAGCAGTCCGGCAGGGCGGGACTATAATTCACCCCTCCACTTT. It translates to CASSPAGRDYNSPLHF.

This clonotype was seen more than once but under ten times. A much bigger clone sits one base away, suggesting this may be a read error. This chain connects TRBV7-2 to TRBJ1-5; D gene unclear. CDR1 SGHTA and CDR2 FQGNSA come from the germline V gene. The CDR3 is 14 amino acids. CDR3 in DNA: TGTGCCAGCAGCTTAGCCGGTAGCAAGCAGCCCCAGCATTTT. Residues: CASSLAGSKQPQHF.

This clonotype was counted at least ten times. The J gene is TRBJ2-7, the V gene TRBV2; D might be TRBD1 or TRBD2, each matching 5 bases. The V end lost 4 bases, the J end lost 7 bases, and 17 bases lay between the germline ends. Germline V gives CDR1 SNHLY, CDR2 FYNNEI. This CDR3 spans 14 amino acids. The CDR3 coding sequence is TGTGCCAGCAGTGTCCGGGACCAACCTTGGGAGCAGTACTTC. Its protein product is CASSVRDQPWEQYF.

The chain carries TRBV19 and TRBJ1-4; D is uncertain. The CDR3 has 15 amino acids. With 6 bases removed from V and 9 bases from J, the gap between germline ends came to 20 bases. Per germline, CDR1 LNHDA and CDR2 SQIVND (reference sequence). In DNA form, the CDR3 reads TGTGCCAGTAGCCGTGGCATGGTCAATCTCCAAAAACTGTTTTTT. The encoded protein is CASSRGMVNLQKLFF.

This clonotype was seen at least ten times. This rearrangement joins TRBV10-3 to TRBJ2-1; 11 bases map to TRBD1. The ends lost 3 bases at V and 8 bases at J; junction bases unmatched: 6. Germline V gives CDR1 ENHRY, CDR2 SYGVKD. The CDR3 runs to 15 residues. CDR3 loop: CAISDGTGGFDEQFF. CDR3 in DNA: TGTGCCATCAGTGACGGGACAGGGGGTTTCGATGAGCAGTTCTTC.

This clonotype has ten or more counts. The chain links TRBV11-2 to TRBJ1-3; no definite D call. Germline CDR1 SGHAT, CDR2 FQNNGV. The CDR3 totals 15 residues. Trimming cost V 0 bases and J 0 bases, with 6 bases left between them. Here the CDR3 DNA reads TGTGCCAGCAGCTTAGAAGGCTTCTCTGGAAACACCATATATTTT. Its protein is CASSLEGFSGNTIYF. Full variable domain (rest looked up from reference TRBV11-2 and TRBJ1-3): EAGVAQSPRYKIIEKRQSVAFWCNPISGHATLYWYQQILGQGPKLLIQFQNNGVVDDSQLPKDRFSAERLKGVDSTLKIQPAKLEDSAVYLCASSLEGFSGNTIYFGEGSWLTVV.

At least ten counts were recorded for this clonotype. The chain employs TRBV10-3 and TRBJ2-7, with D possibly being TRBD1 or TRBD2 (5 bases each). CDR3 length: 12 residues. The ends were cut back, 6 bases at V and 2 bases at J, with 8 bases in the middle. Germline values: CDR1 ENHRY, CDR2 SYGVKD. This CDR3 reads CAISWGTYEQYF. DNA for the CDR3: TGTGCCATCAGCTGGGGGACCTACGAGCAGTACTTC.

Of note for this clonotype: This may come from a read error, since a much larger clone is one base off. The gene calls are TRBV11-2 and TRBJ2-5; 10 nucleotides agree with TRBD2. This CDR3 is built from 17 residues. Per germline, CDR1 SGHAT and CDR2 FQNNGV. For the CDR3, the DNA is TGTGCCAGCAGCCAAGGGGAAAGCGGGAGGGCCGGAGAGACCCGGTACTTC. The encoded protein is CASSQGESGRAGETRYF.

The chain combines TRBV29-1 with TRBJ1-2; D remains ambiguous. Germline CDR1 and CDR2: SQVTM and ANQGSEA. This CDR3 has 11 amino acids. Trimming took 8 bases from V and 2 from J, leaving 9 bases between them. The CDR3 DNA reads TGCAGCATACACGGAAACTATGGCTACACCTTC. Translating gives CSIHGNYGYTF. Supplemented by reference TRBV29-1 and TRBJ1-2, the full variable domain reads SAVISQKPSRDICQRGTSLTIQCQVDSQVTMMFWYRQQPGQSLTLIATANQGSEATYESGFVIDKFPISRPNLTFSTLTVSNMSPEDSSIYLCSIHGNYGYTFGSGTRLTVV.

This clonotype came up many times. The CDR3 loop reads CASTQGATNQPQHF. The CDR3 nucleotides are TGTGCCAGCACACAGGGGGCAACGAATCAGCCCCAGCATTTT. The chain uses TRBV28 and TRBJ1-5; TRBD1 matches 9 bases. The germline gives CDR1 MDHEN, CDR2 SYDVKM. This CDR3 has 14 amino acids. After removal of 7 bases from V and 4 bases from J, the junction contained 5 bases not matched to a gene.

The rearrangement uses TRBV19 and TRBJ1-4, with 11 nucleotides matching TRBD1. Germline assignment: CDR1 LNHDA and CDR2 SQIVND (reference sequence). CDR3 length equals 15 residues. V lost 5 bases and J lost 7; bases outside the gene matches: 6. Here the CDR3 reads CASSDPDRGREKLFF. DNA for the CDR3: TGTGCCAGTAGTGACCCGGACAGGGGGCGTGAAAAACTGTTTTTT.

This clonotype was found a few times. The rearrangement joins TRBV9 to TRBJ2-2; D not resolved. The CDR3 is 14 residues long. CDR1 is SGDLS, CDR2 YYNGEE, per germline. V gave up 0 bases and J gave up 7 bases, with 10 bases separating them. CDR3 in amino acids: CASSVAIMGGELFF. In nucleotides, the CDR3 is TGTGCCAGCAGCGTAGCAATCATGGGCGGGGAGCTGTTTTTT.

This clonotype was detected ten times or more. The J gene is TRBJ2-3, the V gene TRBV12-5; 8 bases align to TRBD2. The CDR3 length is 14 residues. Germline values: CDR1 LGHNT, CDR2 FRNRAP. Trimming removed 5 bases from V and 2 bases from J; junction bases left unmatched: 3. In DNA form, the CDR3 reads TGTGCTAGTGGTAAGGGACTAGACACAGATACGCAGTATTTT. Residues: CASGKGLDTDTQYF. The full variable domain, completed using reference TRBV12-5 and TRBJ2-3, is DARVTQTPRHKVTEMGQEVTMRCQPILGHNTVFWYRQTMMQGLELLAYFRNRAPLDDSGMPKDRFSAEMPDATLATLKIQPSEPRDSAVYFCASGKGLDTDTQYFGPGTRLTVL.

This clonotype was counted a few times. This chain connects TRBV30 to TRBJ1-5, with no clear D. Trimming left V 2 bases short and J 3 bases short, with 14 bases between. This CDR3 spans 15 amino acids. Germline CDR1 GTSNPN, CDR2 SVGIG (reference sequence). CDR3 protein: CAWSTSNLVNQPQHF. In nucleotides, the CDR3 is TGTGCCTGGAGTACATCAAACCTCGTCAATCAGCCCCAGCATTTT.

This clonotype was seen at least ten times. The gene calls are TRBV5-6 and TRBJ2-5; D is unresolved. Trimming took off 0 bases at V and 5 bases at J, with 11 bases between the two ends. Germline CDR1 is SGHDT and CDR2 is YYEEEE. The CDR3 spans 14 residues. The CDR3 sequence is CASSLVSGGETQYF. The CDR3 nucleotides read TGTGCCAGCAGCTTGGTTTCTGGTGGCGAGACCCAGTACTTC. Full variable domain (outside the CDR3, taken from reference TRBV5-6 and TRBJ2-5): DAGVTQSPTHLIKTRGQQVTLRCSPKSGHDTVSWYQQALGQGPQFIFQYYEEEERQRGNFPDRFSGHQFPNYSSELNVNALLLGDSALYLCASSLVSGGETQYFGPGTRLLVL.

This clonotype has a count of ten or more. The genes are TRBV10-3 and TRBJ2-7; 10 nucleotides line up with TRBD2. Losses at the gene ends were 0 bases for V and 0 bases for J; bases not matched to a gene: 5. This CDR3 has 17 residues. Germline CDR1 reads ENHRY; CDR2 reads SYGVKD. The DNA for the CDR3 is TGTGCCATCAGTGAGTCGACGGGACTAGCGAGCTCCTACGAGCAGTACTTC. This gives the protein CAISESTGLASSYEQYF.

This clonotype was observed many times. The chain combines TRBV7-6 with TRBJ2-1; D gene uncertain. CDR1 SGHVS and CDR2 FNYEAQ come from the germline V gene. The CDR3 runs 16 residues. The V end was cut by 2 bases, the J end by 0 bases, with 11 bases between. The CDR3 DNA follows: TGTGCCAGCAGCTTAACGGCGGAGAGCTCCTACAATGAGCAGTTCTTC. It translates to CASSLTAESSYNEQFF.

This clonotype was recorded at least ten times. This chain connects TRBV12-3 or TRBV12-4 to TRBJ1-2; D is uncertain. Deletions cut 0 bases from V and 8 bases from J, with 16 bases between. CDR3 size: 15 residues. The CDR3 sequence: CASSLAPERLGGYTF. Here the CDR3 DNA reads TGTGCCAGCAGTTTAGCTCCTGAAAGATTGGGGGGCTACACCTTC.

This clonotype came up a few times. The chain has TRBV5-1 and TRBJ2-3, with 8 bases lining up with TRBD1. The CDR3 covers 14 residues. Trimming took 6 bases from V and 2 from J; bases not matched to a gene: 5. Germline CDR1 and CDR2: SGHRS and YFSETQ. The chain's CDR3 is CASNLGQDTDTQYF. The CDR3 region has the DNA TGCGCCAGCAACCTGGGACAGGACACAGATACGCAGTATTTT. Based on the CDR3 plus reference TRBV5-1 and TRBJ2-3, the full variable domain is KAGVTQTPRYLIKTRGQQVTLSCSPISGHRSVSWYQQTPGQGLQFLFEYFSETQRNKGNFPGRFSGRQFSNSRSEMNVSTLELGDSALYLCASNLGQDTDTQYFGPGTRLTVL.